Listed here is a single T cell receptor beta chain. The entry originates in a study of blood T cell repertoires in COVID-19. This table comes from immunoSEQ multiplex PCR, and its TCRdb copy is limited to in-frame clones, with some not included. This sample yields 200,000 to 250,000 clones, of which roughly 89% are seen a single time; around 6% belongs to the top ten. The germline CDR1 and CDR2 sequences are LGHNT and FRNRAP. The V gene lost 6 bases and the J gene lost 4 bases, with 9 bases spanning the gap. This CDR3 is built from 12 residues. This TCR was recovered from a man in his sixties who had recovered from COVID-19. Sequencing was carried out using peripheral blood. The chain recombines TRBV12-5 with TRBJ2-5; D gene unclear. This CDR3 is CASGPPGETQYF. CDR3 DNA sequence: TGTGCTAGTGGCCCTCCCGGAGAGACCCAGTACTTC.